These T cell receptor beta chains were read from a single sample in a study of blood T cell repertoires in COVID-19. Measured with immunoSEQ multiplex PCR; TCRdb has only the in-frame clones, and not every one. This sample has some 130,000 clones; around four fifths occur once, and the top ten carry over 9.5%. The specimen was peripheral blood. The receptor set was obtained from a man in his 60s who had recovered from COVID-19. CDR3s include the opening cysteine and the closing phenylalanine or tryptophan. Fields, in order: D gene, clone size, V gene, J gene, CDR3 DNA, CDR3 protein. D genes are given only for firm matches. The size field is filled for only some rows; it gives once, few, many or a size class.

D gene: TRBD2
clone size: .
V gene: TRBV28
J gene: TRBJ2-7
CDR3 DNA: TGTGCCAGCAGTTTGGGACTAGCGGGAGGTTACAGCAACGAGCAGTACTTC
CDR3 protein: CASSLGLAGGYSNEQYF

D gene: .
clone size: .
V gene: TRBV5-6
J gene: TRBJ1-4
CDR3 DNA: TGTGCCAGCAGTCAGGCGGGGGTTAATGAAAAACTGTTTTTT
CDR3 protein: CASSQAGVNEKLFF

D gene: .
clone size: .
V gene: TRBV28
J gene: TRBJ2-7
CDR3 DNA: TGTGCCAGCAGTTTGTCTAGGGGGTCCTACGAGCAGTACTTC
CDR3 protein: CASSLSRGSYEQYF

D gene: .
clone size: .
V gene: TRBV5-1
J gene: TRBJ1-1
CDR3 DNA: TGCGCCAGCAGCATACACCCTGACACTGAAGCTTTCTTT
CDR3 protein: CASSIHPDTEAFF

D gene: TRBD1
clone size: .
V gene: TRBV28
J gene: TRBJ1-5
CDR3 DNA: TGTGCCAGCATTTCCGGGACAGGGAATCAGCCCCAGCATTTT
CDR3 protein: CASISGTGNQPQHF

D gene: .
clone size: few
V gene: TRBV10-3
J gene: TRBJ2-2
CDR3 DNA: TGTGCCATCGGGGGAGGCTTCAACACCGGGGAGCTGTTTTTT
CDR3 protein: CAIGGGFNTGELFF

D gene: .
clone size: .
V gene: TRBV7-6
J gene: TRBJ2-3
CDR3 DNA: TGTGCCAGCAGCTTATTACGCAACACCCGAACAGATACGCAGTATTTT
CDR3 protein: CASSLLRNTRTDTQYF

D gene: .
clone size: .
V gene: TRBV5-1
J gene: TRBJ2-7
CDR3 DNA: TGCGCCAGCAGCCAATCCGCAGGTCAGAGCTCCTACGAGCAGTACTTC
CDR3 protein: CASSQSAGQSSYEQYF

D gene: .
clone size: .
V gene: TRBV6-5
J gene: TRBJ1-1
CDR3 DNA: TGTGCCAGCAATCCCCGGTTTAACACTGAAGCTTTCTTT
CDR3 protein: CASNPRFNTEAFF

D gene: .
clone size: .
V gene: TRBV3-1/TRBV3-2
J gene: TRBJ1-1
CDR3 DNA: TGTGCCAGCAGCTTTAGCGGCAGGTCTGAAGCTTTCTTT
CDR3 protein: CASSFSGRSEAFF

D gene: .
clone size: .
V gene: TRBV11-2
J gene: TRBJ2-3
CDR3 DNA: TGTGCCAGCAGCCCGGCCGCGGGCACAGATACGCAGTATTTT
CDR3 protein: CASSPAAGTDTQYF

D gene: .
clone size: .
V gene: TRBV4-2
J gene: TRBJ1-4
CDR3 DNA: TGTGCCAGCAGCCAAGAGGGACTCCAGGGAACTAATGAAAAACTGTTTTTT
CDR3 protein: CASSQEGLQGTNEKLFF

D gene: .
clone size: .
V gene: TRBV5-1
J gene: TRBJ2-7
CDR3 DNA: TGCGCCAGCAGCTTGGCCCCATTTACAGGGAACGAGCAGTACTTC
CDR3 protein: CASSLAPFTGNEQYF

D gene: .
clone size: .
V gene: TRBV7-2
J gene: TRBJ1-2
CDR3 DNA: TGTGCCAGCAGCTCCCGAGGGGGTAAGGGCGATGGCTACACCTTC
CDR3 protein: CASSSRGGKGDGYTF

D gene: TRBD1
clone size: .
V gene: TRBV7-9
J gene: TRBJ1-4
CDR3 DNA: TGTGCCAGCAGCTTAGGGCGATTGTCGGCAGGGGGATATAATGAAAAACTGTTTTTT
CDR3 protein: CASSLGRLSAGGYNEKLFF